This entry is about one TCR beta chain. The table came from immunoSEQ multiplex PCR; TCRdb's copy has only in-frame clones and leaves some out. The sample consists of more than 500,000 clones, approximately 94% of them appearing once. This CDR3 has 15 residues. Trimming took 1 base from V and 1 from J, leaving 9 bases between them. Per germline, CDR1 SGHNT and CDR2 YENEEA. The sample originates from a study of shared clonotypes between healthy human individuals. The donors were adults (healthy and HIV-negative) with no recent acute infections or vaccinations. The sequence was obtained from a woman in her thirties in good health. The sequenced sample consisted of naive CD4+ T cells sorted from blood. The subset here: CD45RA+ positively selected. This chain connects TRBV11-3 to TRBJ2-3; D unresolved. CDR3 protein: CASSLVSARTDTQYF. CDR3 DNA: TGTGCCAGCAGCTTAGTTTCCGCACGCACAGATACGCAGTATTTT.